This T cell receptor (beta chain) appears in the sequencing data of a study of T cells after posttransplantation cyclophosphamide. The repertoire was sequenced with immunoSEQ multiplex PCR; TCRdb's copy has only in-frame clones and lacks some. The specimen gives some 31,000 clones without singletons; the ten biggest hold approximately 4.3%. A remark on this clone: Its antigen is unknown.

Study observations and caveats: After PTCy, TRB diversity resembled that of CNI/methotrexate controls. Later post-transplant blood repertoires were often dominated by donor CD8+ memory clones. Blood and skin or GI T cell repertoires showed limited TRB overlap.

The sample was PBMCs. This sequence was found in a young woman in good health and a related stem cell transplant donor.

The CDR3 DNA is TGTGCCAGCAGCTTATCTCCCCCGGGCCAAGAGACCCAGTACTTC. It is translated as CASSLSPPGQETQYF. The genes are TRBV7-2 and TRBJ2-5, with unresolved D. Trimming left V 2 bases short and J 1 base short, with 11 bases between. CDR1 and CDR2 (germline): SGHTA, FQGNSA. CDR3 length: 15 residues.